The clone carrying this T cell receptor beta chain appeared many times. The antigen remains unidentified. V was cut by 6 bases and J by 7 bases, with 15 bases left in between. The CDR3 covers 13 residues. The germline V gene has CDR1 GTSNPN and CDR2 SVGIG (reference sequence). Time point defined: newly diagnosed GD, antithyroid drugs for less than 3 months. Researchers made the TCR library from RNA that was extracted from PBMCs. The data derive from a study of regulatory T cells in long-lasting Graves disease. Across the study: Graves' patients with a new diagnosis had received antithyroid drugs under 3 months.

Study-wide results and limits: Under persistent disease, TRBV28, TRBJ1-2 and TRBJ2-5 were used preferentially.

Relying on iRepertoire HTBI primers and Arm-PCR of CDR3 regions, the team built TCR beta libraries. TCRdb analysed the multiplex PCR reads with MiXCR anew, one entry per CDR3 protein. The table shows around 360,000 distinct CDR3 sequences, with 15% to 20% occurring only once. The same sample was also studied in work on T cells in Graves' hyperthyroidism and ophthalmopathy. That source reports: Stable hyperthyroidism: no ophthalmopathy progression over 18 months of follow-up. HTBI primers drove first-round RT-PCR of the TCR CDR3.

Material: peripheral blood mononuclear cells (PBMCs), obtained at new diagnosis, from a patient treated with antithyroid drugs. The clonotype originates from a woman between 18 and 29 years old with Graves disease. The chain recombines TRBV30 with TRBJ1-4; the D is unclear. The DNA for the CDR3 is TGTGCCTGCCCGGACCTATCTGGTGAAAAACTGTTTTTT. Translating gives CACPDLSGEKLFF.